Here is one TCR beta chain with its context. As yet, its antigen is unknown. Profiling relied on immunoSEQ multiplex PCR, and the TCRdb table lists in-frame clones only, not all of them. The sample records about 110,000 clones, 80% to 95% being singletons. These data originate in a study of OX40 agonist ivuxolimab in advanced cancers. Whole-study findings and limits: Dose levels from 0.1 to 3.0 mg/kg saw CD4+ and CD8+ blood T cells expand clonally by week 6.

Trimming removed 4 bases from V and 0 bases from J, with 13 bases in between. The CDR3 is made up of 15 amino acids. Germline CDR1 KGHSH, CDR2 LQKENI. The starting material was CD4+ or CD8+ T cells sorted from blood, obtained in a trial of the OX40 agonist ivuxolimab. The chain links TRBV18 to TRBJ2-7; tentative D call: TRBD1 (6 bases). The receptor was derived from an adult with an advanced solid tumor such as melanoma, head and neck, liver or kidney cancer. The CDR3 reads CASSQARGTSYEQYF. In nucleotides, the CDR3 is TGTGCCAGCTCACAAGCAAGGGGGACCTCCTACGAGCAGTACTTC.